This T cell receptor (beta chain) was sequenced for a study of shared clonotypes between healthy human individuals. Across the whole study: Used for every donor were three CD4 naive, three CD4 memory, two CD8 naive and one CD8 memory plate. The study, taken as a whole, reports: What naive subsets generally showed was a larger estimated richness than memory subsets showed.

As to this clone: Its matching antigen is unknown.

Profiled with immunoSEQ multiplex PCR; TCRdb holds only in-frame clones, not every one. This sample carries 2 million to 2.5 million clones, nearly 97% of them seen once, and the ten largest clones take approximately 0.13%. Between the trimmed V and J ends, which lost 4 bases and 4 bases, there was a span of 14 bases. Germline loops: CDR1 SGDLS, CDR2 YYNGEE. This CDR3 is built from 15 residues. Sequenced: naive CD4+ T cells sorted from blood. The subset: CD45RA+ positively selected. The TCR was taken from a young man in good health. This chain connects TRBV9 to TRBJ2-2; D might be TRBD2 (5 bases). The DNA for the CDR3 is TGTGCCAGCAGCTCCCGACTAATAAGCACCGGGGAGCTGTTTTTT. This codes for CASSSRLISTGELFF.